The subject of this entry is one T cell receptor beta chain. Its specificity is unknown. Time point described: newly diagnosed GD, antithyroid drugs for less than 3 months. The TCR library was made from RNA that had been extracted from PBMCs in TRIzol. CDR3 regions were amplified by Arm-PCR using iRepertoire HTBI primers to build TCR beta libraries. A single record per CDR3 protein comes from TCRdb applying MiXCR to the multiplex PCR reads. The sample has 500,000 or so distinct CDR3 sequences, roughly 16% seen once; the top ten hold 9% to 15%. This sample was taken from a study of regulatory T cells in long-lasting Graves disease. The germline V gene has CDR1 SNHLY and CDR2 FYNNEI. The CDR3 runs to 14 residues. Trimming removed 3 bases from V and 4 bases from J, with 11 bases in between. Study conclusions and caveats: Persistent disease was characterized by preferential usage of TRBV28, TRBJ1-2 and TRBJ2-5.

This sample also belongs to another study, concerning T cells in Graves' hyperthyroidism and ophthalmopathy.

The V call is TRBV2, the J call TRBJ2-3, with D possibly called TRBD1 or TRBD2 (5 bases each). The sequencing here drew on peripheral blood mononuclear cells (PBMCs), taken at new diagnosis, from a patient treated with antithyroid drugs. This TCR was recovered from a man aged 40-55 years with Graves disease. Written as DNA, the CDR3 is TGTGCCAGCAGTGAGCAGGGACCCTCAGATACGCAGTATTTT. It specifies CASSEQGPSDTQYF.